This passage covers 14 T cell receptor beta chains from one sample sequenced in a study of T cell responses to AZD1222 COVID-19 vaccine. TCRdb keeps only in-frame clones here, not all; method: immunoSEQ multiplex PCR. The repertoire includes 100,000 to 150,000 clones, 89% of them detected once, and 5% to 7.5% sits in the top ten. The starting material was peripheral blood, obtained on day 0 of AZD1222 vaccination. These receptors were obtained from an adult in good health.

This clone was counted once. The chain joins TRBV5-1 to TRBJ2-1, with D possibly being TRBD1 (8 bases). Germline V gene sequence: CDR1 SGHRS, CDR2 YFSETQ. This CDR3 has 15 residues. V lost 1 base to trimming and J lost 10 bases, with 18 bases between them. Here the CDR3 reads CASSLPVGGTGEQFF. The DNA for the CDR3 is TGCGCCAGCAGCTTGCCTGTCGGGGGGACAGGAGAGCAGTTCTTC.

This clone was recorded once. The chain couples TRBV4-3 to TRBJ1-4; possibly TRBD1 for D (5 bases). From germline, CDR1 is LGHNA and CDR2 YSLEER. CDR3 length: 16 amino acids. The V end was cut by 0 bases, the J end by 5 bases, with 13 bases between. CDR3: CASSQDSTGRNEKLFF. CDR3 DNA sequence: TGCGCCAGCAGCCAAGATTCCACAGGCAGGAATGAAAAACTGTTTTTT.

The chain uses TRBV9 and TRBJ1-2; TRBD1 matches 10 bases. The V segment lost 2 bases and the J segment 1 base; nucleotides outside the gene matches: 8. CDR1 is SGDLS, CDR2 YYNGEE, per germline. The CDR3 loop spans 17 amino acids. CDR3 nucleotides: TGTGCCAGCAGCGTCGATCCGGGACAGGGGTTTAACTATGGCTACACCTTC. Amino acids: CASSVDPGQGFNYGYTF.

The chain uses TRBV29-1 and TRBJ2-5, with TRBD1 matching 7 bases. The CDR3 covers 13 residues. Germline V CDR1 and CDR2: SQVTM, ANQGSEA. V lost 2 bases, J lost 5 bases, and 5 bases stayed unmatched. The DNA for the CDR3 is TGCAGCGTTGAATTAGGGGGCCGGGAGACCCAGTACTTC. This encodes CSVELGGRETQYF.

The rearrangement links TRBV2 to TRBJ2-5; D is unclear. The CDR3 is 12 residues long. V lost 2 bases, J lost 4 bases, and 5 bases lay in between. Germline CDR1 SNHLY, CDR2 FYNNEI. CDR3 in amino acids: CASSEIGETQYF. CDR3 sequence (DNA): TGTGCCAGCAGTGAAATTGGAGAGACCCAGTACTTC.

The rearrangement uses TRBV30 and TRBJ1-2; 7 positions agree with TRBD1. The CDR3 extends over 14 amino acids. V was clipped by 0 bases and J by 3 bases; unmatched bases: 4. Per the germline V gene, CDR1 is GTSNPN and CDR2 is SVGIG (reference sequence). The CDR3, as DNA: TGTGCCTGGAGTGTGGAAGGGGGCGACTATGGCTACACCTTC. This codes for CAWSVEGGDYGYTF.

This clone was seen a few times. The V gene is TRBV4-2, the J gene TRBJ2-1; 7 nucleotides line up with TRBD1. V gave up 0 bases and J gave up 8 bases; unmatched junction bases: 7. Germline V gene sequence: CDR1 LGHNA, CDR2 YNFKEQ. The CDR3 consists of 15 residues. The CDR3 bases are TGTGCCAGCAGCCAAGAGGCGACAGGGATACATGAGCAGTTCTTC. It specifies CASSQEATGIHEQFF.

The rearrangement joins TRBV5-1 to TRBJ1-4; 8 nucleotides match TRBD1. The V segment lost 7 bases and the J segment 1 base; nucleotides outside the gene matches: 6. The CDR3 is made up of 15 amino acids. Germline CDR1 SGHRS, CDR2 YFSETQ. The CDR3 protein is CASQDTGGTNEKLFF. CDR3 bases: TGCGCCAGCCAGGATACAGGGGGAACTAATGAAAAACTGTTTTTT.

The chain is built from TRBV19 and TRBJ1-2, with D possibly being TRBD1 (6 bases). The V end lost 1 base, the J end lost 7 bases, and 19 bases lay between the germline ends. Germline assignment: CDR1 LNHDA and CDR2 SQIVND (reference sequence). This CDR3 has 16 residues. The CDR3 loop is CASSIGDNRGLGGYTF. The CDR3 DNA follows: TGTGCCAGTAGTATAGGAGACAACCGGGGGCTCGGTGGCTACACCTTC. The full variable domain, in which reference TRBV19 and TRBJ1-2 provide the parts outside the CDR3, is DGGITQSPKYLFRKEGQNVTLSCEQNLNHDAMYWYRQDPGQGLRLIYYSQIVNDFQKGDIAEGYSVSREKKESFPLTVTSAQKNPTAFYLCASSIGDNRGLGGYTFGSGTRLTVV.

This clone was seen a single time. The chain employs TRBV6-5 and TRBJ1-1; D is undetermined. V was cut by 0 bases and J by 1 base, with 12 bases left in between. Germline V gene data show CDR1 as MNHEY and CDR2 as SVGAGI. CDR3 length equals 16 residues. The DNA of the CDR3 is TGTGCCAGCAGTTACTCGATACACACCCCGAACACTGAAGCTTTCTTT. This translates into CASSYSIHTPNTEAFF.

This clone was picked up one time. This rearrangement joins TRBV3-1 (or the pseudogene TRBV3-2) to TRBJ1-2, with 7 bases identical to TRBD1. The CDR3 loop spans 14 amino acids. Germline CDR1 and CDR2: LGHDT and YNNKEL (reference sequence). V was clipped by 3 bases and J by 8 bases; unmatched bases: 9. CDR3 sequence (DNA): TGTGCCAGCAGCCATTCCGACAGGGCGGAAGGCTACACCTTC. This encodes CASSHSDRAEGYTF.

This sequence joins TRBV2 and TRBJ1-1, with D hard to call. CDR1 is SNHLY, CDR2 FYNNEI, per germline. Deletions cut 5 bases from V and 6 bases from J, with 10 bases between. The length of the CDR3 is 12 residues. This CDR3 is CASSYSGPEAFF. For the CDR3, the DNA is TGTGCCAGCAGTTACAGTGGTCCTGAAGCTTTCTTT.

The table lists this clone with a count of one. The CDR3 coding sequence is TGTGCCATCAGTGAGTCCCCACTGAAGAACACCGGGGAGCTGTTTTTT. It codes for CAISESPLKNTGELFF. The J gene is TRBJ2-2, the V gene TRBV10-3, with D hard to call. Germline values: CDR1 ENHRY, CDR2 SYGVKD. With 0 bases removed from V and 1 base from J, the gap between germline ends came to 9 bases. The CDR3 runs 16 residues.

This clone appeared a few times. The chain employs TRBV25-1 and TRBJ1-1, with 11 positions matching TRBD1. Unmatched junction bases numbered 7, after V lost 7 bases and J lost 3 bases. The CDR3 covers 15 residues. Germline CDR1 MGHDK, CDR2 SYGVNS. The CDR3 protein is CASIWDRGFDTEAFF. In nucleotides, the CDR3 is TGTGCCAGCATATGGGACAGGGGGTTTGACACTGAAGCTTTCTTT. Complete variable domain (other parts from reference TRBV25-1 and TRBJ1-1): EADIYQTPRYLVIGTGKKITLECSQTMGHDKMYWYQQDPGMELHLIHYSYGVNSTEKGDLSSESTVSRIRTEHFPLTLESARPSHTSQYLCASIWDRGFDTEAFFGQGTRLTVV.